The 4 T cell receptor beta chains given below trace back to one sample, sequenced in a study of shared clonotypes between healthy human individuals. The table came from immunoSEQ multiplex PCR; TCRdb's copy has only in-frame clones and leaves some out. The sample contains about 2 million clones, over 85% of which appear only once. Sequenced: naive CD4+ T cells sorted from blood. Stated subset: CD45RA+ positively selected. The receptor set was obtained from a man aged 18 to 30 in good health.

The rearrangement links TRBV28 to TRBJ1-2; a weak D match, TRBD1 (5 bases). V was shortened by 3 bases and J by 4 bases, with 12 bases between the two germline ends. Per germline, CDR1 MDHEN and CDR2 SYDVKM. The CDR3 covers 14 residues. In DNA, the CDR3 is TGTGCCAGCAGTTTGTTACAGGCAATCTATGGCTACACCTTC. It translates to CASSLLQAIYGYTF.

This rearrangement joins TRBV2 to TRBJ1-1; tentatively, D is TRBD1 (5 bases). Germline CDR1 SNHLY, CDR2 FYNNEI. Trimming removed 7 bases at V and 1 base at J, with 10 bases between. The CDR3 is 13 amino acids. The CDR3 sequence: CASKRTGNTEAFF. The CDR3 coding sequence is TGTGCCAGCAAACGAACAGGGAACACTGAAGCTTTCTTT.

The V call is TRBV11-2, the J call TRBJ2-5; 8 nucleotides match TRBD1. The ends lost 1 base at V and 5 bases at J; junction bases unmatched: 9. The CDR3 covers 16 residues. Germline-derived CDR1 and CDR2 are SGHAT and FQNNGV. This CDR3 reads CASSLARGLEKETQYF. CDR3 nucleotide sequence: TGTGCCAGCAGCTTAGCCAGGGGGCTAGAGAAGGAGACCCAGTACTTC.

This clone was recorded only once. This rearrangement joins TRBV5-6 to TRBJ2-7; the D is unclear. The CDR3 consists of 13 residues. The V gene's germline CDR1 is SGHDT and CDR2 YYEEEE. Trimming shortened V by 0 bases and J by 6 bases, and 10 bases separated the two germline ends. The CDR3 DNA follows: TGTGCCAGCAGCTTGGCAGTAGGGCGCGAGCAGTACTTC. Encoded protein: CASSLAVGREQYF.